The rows below give T cell receptor beta chains drawn from one sample of a study of blood T cell repertoires in COVID-19. Assay: immunoSEQ multiplex PCR; the TCRdb copy retains only in-frame clones and omits some. The sample lists about 89,000 clones; about 83% were seen once. The sequenced sample consisted of peripheral blood. Every receptor here comes from a human donor in a cohort sampled during active COVID-19. The CDR3 runs from the conserved cysteine through the conserved F or W. D genes are given only for firm matches.

CSVSRGGSAGELFF,TRBJ2-2,TRBD2,TRBV29-1
CASSLRLAEAYEQYF,TRBJ2-7,TRBD2,TRBV11-2
CASSYVPISEQYF,TRBJ2-7,.,TRBV6-5
CASSVSGLEGTQYF,TRBJ2-5,TRBD2,TRBV19
CASSLTFAGALSHGYTF,TRBJ1-2,.,TRBV27
CASSTAGSGANVLTF,TRBJ2-6,.,TRBV28
CASSLTHSSGNTIYF,TRBJ1-3,.,TRBV6-5
CASSPSGGRLFF,TRBJ1-4,TRBD1,TRBV6-5
CASRIEGAGANVLTF,TRBJ2-6,.,TRBV6-5
CASSVRQGANEQFF,TRBJ2-1,TRBD1,TRBV9
CASSLEGAVLAKNIQYF,TRBJ2-4,.,TRBV7-2
CARKGQREETQYF,TRBJ2-5,TRBD1,TRBV25-1
CASSYLRDRGAGESYEQYF,TRBJ2-7,.,TRBV21-1
CATSTPQAGHRELFF,TRBJ2-2,.,TRBV15
CASSLLSGPYNEQFF,TRBJ2-1,.,TRBV5-1
CASSLVAKNTEAFF,TRBJ1-1,.,TRBV7-8
CASSFGTSGAYEQYF,TRBJ2-7,TRBD2,TRBV7-2
CASIQTLGLAETYEQYF,TRBJ2-7,TRBD2,TRBV2
CASSYGQKSYEQYF,TRBJ2-7,.,TRBV6-6
CASSLAPTSRGIGELFF,TRBJ2-2,TRBD2,TRBV7-2
CASSSGSYEQYF,TRBJ2-7,TRBD2,TRBV6-5
CASSPAQGLAKNIQYF,TRBJ2-4,.,TRBV27
CASSVGSGSTDTQYF,TRBJ2-3,.,TRBV2
CASSQETVDGYTF,TRBJ1-2,.,TRBV3-1/TRBV3-2
CASSVNQGWTEAFF,TRBJ1-1,.,TRBV2
CASSLLARGNEQFF,TRBJ2-1,.,TRBV7-3
CASSYWTGANTEAFF,TRBJ1-1,TRBD1,TRBV6-5
CASSLGTATNEKLFF,TRBJ1-4,.,TRBV7-9
CASSPPAGLAGSTDTQYF,TRBJ2-3,TRBD2,TRBV18
CASSYSGQLGEKLFF,TRBJ1-4,TRBD1,TRBV6-2/TRBV6-3
CATSPTSGNNEQFF,TRBJ2-1,TRBD2,TRBV24-1
CASSLSFSSPLHF,TRBJ1-6,.,TRBV7-2
CASSRGTLEGEKLFF,TRBJ1-4,.,TRBV27
CASSPRDSDVYEQYF,TRBJ2-7,.,TRBV18
CASSYTAGVTDTQYF,TRBJ2-3,TRBD2,TRBV27
CSVQVNTEAFF,TRBJ1-1,.,TRBV29-1
CASSSPRTAETQYF,TRBJ2-5,.,TRBV5-6
CASSRSGSFGNTIYF,TRBJ1-3,.,TRBV6-5
CASSPSLRDRGYNRGNTIYF,TRBJ1-3,TRBD1,TRBV9
CASSLPTGGGELFF,TRBJ2-2,.,TRBV5-1
CASSRSGTKYQETQYF,TRBJ2-5,TRBD2,TRBV7-9
CASSYAGTGLTAEAFF,TRBJ1-1,TRBD1,TRBV6-5
CASRSDSGVPKNIQYF,TRBJ2-4,.,TRBV6-6
CASSFQGAYNSPLHF,TRBJ1-6,TRBD1,TRBV5-1
CASSLGGVGEKLFF,TRBJ1-4,.,TRBV28
CASRSQDEQYF,TRBJ2-7,.,TRBV2
CASSQAPTLHHYEQYF,TRBJ2-7,.,TRBV3-1/TRBV3-2
CASSQFRSGGPGETQYF,TRBJ2-5,TRBD2,TRBV4-3
CASSTSGAPREQYF,TRBJ2-7,TRBD2,TRBV6-5
CASSLYSGLAKNIQYF,TRBJ2-4,.,TRBV27
CASILGGVNQPQHF,TRBJ1-5,.,TRBV28
CASSFTSRTDTQYF,TRBJ2-3,.,TRBV6-5
CASSPQGGKGANVLTF,TRBJ2-6,.,TRBV5-4
CASSPGQGDGTEAFF,TRBJ1-1,TRBD1,TRBV7-9
CSAGPGTGKETQYF,TRBJ2-5,TRBD1,TRBV29-1